One T cell receptor (beta chain) is described in this entry. Its target is unknown. The sample comes from a study of Ad26.COV2.S vaccination and SARS-CoV-2 variants. For the study at large: Into the muscle, Ad26.COV2.S was dosed once or twice, 56 days apart.

General study points: Recipients of vaccine and of placebo showed similar breadth of their non-spike TCR repertoires.

Libraries were prepared by immunoSEQ multiplex PCR; TCRdb keeps only in-frame clonotypes and omits some of them. This table has about 480,000 clones, around 88% appearing once. Treatment of the sample: roughly 19 received Ad26.COV2.S at low or high dose, single or two shots; roughly five received placebo; per-sample allocation not given. Specimens were obtained on day 63 following the first vaccine or placebo injection. Aged 18-55 years, donor was enrolled in Boston in the early 2020s. CDR1 is GTSNPN, CDR2 SVGIG, per germline (reference sequence). This CDR3 comprises 14 residues. The V gene lost 4 bases and the J gene lost 0 bases, with 10 bases spanning the gap.

The TCR was taken from a person between 18 and 65 years old who received the Ad26.COV2.S COVID-19 vaccine or a placebo. V is TRBV30 and J is TRBJ1-3; no clear D gene. The sequencing here drew on peripheral blood, taken in a trial of Ad26.COV2.S vaccine versus placebo. This CDR3 is CAWTPVYSGNTIYF. The DNA for the CDR3 is TGTGCCTGGACCCCTGTCTACTCTGGAAACACCATATATTTT.